This entry describes one TCR beta chain. Its antigen is not known. These data belong to a study of CD8 T cells in Susac syndrome. Study-wide results and limits: The study conceded that relatively few individuals underwent its TCR sequencing and HLA analysis.

The study used treatment-naive patients who had stable or active relapsing-remitting disease as multiple sclerosis controls. FACS was used to enrich TEMRA cells, whereas the CD8+ and CD4+ T cells were obtained by negative isolation. After extraction with the RNeasy kit, 0.5 to 1 ug of the RNA was reverse transcribed using random hexamers. Amplification of TCR beta CDR3 spanned 54 Vbeta and 13 Jbeta via immunoSEQ multiplex PCR. Each CDR3 protein gets one entry after TCRdb re-called the immunoSEQ multiplex PCR reads with MiXCR. The sample yields 130,000 or so distinct CDR3 sequences, around nine tenths seen once. The CDR3 runs to 14 residues. Trimming took 2 bases from V and 2 from J, leaving 10 bases between them. CDR1 is MNHEY and CDR2 is SMNVEV in the germline V gene (reference sequence).

Sequencing was performed on CD8+ T cells from PBMCs. The source of this sequence is a human donor with multiple sclerosis. V gene TRBV27 combines with J gene TRBJ2-7; D is undetermined. CDR3 amino acids: CASSLAPGPYEQYF. CDR3 sequence (DNA): TGTGCCAGCAGTTTAGCCCCTGGCCCCTACGAGCAGTACTTC.